Sequencing of this T cell receptor beta chain was carried out in a study of T cells after yellow fever vaccination. The study's findings and limits: Clonotypes shared by both compartments, CD4 and CD8, made up a small share. Contamination of FACS-sorted repertoires by abundant clonotypes from the bulk population could occur.

For this clonotype: No antigen is known for it.

CDR1 is MDHEN, CDR2 SYDVKM, per germline. Trimming took off 3 bases at V and 4 bases at J, with 21 bases between the two ends. CDR3 length: 18 residues. 5'RACE template switching generated TCR cDNA, adding a universal primer site and UMIs. TCRdb processed the 5' RACE reads anew with MiXCR; each CDR3 protein has one entry. The sample lists under 300,000 distinct CDR3 sequences, roughly 6.8% seen once, with more than 1% in the top ten. This TCR was sampled from a man aged 25 to 45 who received the YFV17D yellow fever vaccine. The input for sequencing was CD4+ T cells sorted from PBMCs, taken on the day of the yellow fever booster vaccination. V and J are TRBV28 and TRBJ2-2, with D possibly being TRBD1 or TRBD2 (5 bases each). The CDR3 nucleotides are TGTGCCAGCAGTTTGTTCCCACAGAGGGGCGAGGGCACCGGGGAGCTGTTTTTT. It yields the protein CASSLFPQRGEGTGELFF.